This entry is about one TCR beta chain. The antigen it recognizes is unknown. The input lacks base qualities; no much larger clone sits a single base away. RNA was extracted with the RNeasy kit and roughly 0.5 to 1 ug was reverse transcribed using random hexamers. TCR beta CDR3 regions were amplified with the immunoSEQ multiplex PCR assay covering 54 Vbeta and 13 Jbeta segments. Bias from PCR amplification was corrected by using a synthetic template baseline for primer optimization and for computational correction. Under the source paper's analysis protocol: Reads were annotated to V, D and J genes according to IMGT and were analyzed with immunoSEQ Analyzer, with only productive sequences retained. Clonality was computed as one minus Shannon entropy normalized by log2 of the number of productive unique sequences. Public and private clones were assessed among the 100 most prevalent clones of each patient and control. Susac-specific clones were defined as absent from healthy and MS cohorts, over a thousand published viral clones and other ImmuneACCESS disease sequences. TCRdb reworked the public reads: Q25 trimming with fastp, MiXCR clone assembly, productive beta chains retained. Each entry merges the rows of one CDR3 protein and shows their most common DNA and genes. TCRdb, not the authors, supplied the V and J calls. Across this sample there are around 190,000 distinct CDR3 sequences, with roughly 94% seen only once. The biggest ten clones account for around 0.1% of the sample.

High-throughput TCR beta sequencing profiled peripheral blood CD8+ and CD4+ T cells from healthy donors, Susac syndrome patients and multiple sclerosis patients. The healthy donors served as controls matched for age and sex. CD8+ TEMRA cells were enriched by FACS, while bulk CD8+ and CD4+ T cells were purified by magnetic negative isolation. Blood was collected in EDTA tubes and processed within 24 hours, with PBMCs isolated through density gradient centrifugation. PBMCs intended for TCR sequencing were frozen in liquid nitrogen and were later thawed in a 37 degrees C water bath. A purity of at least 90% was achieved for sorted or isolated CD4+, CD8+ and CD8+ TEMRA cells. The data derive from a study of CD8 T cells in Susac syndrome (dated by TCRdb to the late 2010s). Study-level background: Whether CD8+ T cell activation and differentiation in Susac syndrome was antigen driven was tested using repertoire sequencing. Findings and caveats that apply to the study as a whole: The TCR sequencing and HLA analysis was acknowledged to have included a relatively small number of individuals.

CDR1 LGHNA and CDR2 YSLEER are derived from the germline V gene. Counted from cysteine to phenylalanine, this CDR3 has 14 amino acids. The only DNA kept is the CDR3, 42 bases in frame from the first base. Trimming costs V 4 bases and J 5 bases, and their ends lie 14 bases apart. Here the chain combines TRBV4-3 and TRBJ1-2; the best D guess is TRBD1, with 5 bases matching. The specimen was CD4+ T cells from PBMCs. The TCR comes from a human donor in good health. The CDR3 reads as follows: CASSPGRASYGYTF. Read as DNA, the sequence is TGCGCCAGCAGCCCAGGCAGGGCCTCTTATGGCTACACCTTC.